A selection of T cell receptor beta chains follows, all from one sample in a study of Graves' ophthalmopathy and Graves' hyperthyroidism. TCRdb re-analysed the multiplex PCR reads in MiXCR, keeping a single row per CDR3 protein. Of roughly 600,000 distinct CDR3 sequences listed, 39% are singletons. Material: peripheral blood or thyroid tissue (not recorded which). Receptors were obtained from an adult man with Graves' hyperthyroidism. The conserved cysteine and the conserved F or W are not part of the CDR3 here. A D gene is named only where the DNA matches it firmly.

>TRBV7-9|TRBJ1-5|TRBD1
ASSLAGTGYPYDNQPQH
>TRBV2|TRBJ1-1|TRBD1
ASSEAAGGDTEAF
>TRBV6-5|TRBJ1-1|.
ASGPTGPNTEAF
>TRBV19|TRBJ1-5|.
ASSSVMGDNQPQH
>TRBV29-1|TRBJ1-1|.
SAGGETEAF
>TRBV9|TRBJ2-2|.
ASSGPLGNTGELF
>TRBV25-1|TRBJ2-5|TRBD2
ASSPVSSGGGTQY
>TRBV7-2|TRBJ2-5|TRBD2
ASSPAGLGDTQY
>TRBV10-3|TRBJ2-5|.
AISESPGIQETQY
>TRBV29-1|TRBJ1-1|.
SVSEMGTNTEAF
>TRBV28|TRBJ2-2|.
ASSLRAQFANTGELF
>TRBV20-1|TRBJ2-5|.
SAYLNVQY
>TRBV5-5|TRBJ1-2|TRBD1
ASSLALGQGLYGYT
>TRBV7-9|TRBJ2-7|TRBD1
ASSPVWDRGYEQY
>TRBV7-2|TRBJ2-4|.
ASSLSGPGAKNIQY
>TRBV19|TRBJ2-5|.
ASSIGGIQETQY
>TRBV7-3|TRBJ1-5|.
ASSPRGRPQH
>TRBV9|TRBJ2-7|TRBD1
ASSVATGQVYEQY
>TRBV25-1|TRBJ1-5|TRBD1
ASSARQGTQPQH
>TRBV20-1|TRBJ2-7|TRBD2
SAPMKKTSGSYEQY
>TRBV9|TRBJ1-2|.
ASSVDTDPTAYGYT
>TRBV13|TRBJ1-5|.
ASSLGPNSDQPQH
>TRBV24-1|TRBJ1-5|.
ATSGGGAVEQPQH
>TRBV5-1|TRBJ2-2|.
ASSLALGELF
>TRBV29-1|TRBJ1-1|.
SVIPVNTEAF
>TRBV2|TRBJ2-1|TRBD2
ASSYSGVRTSGYNEQF
>TRBV7-8|TRBJ1-4|.
ASSAGWAATNEKLF
>TRBV7-2|TRBJ2-7|TRBD1
ASSLFRGRSYEQY
>TRBV6-1|TRBJ1-3|.
ASGLGQISGNTIY
>TRBV6-5|TRBJ2-7|TRBD2
ASRPGLAGAEQY
>TRBV29-1|TRBJ1-5|.
SVEETDQH
>TRBV5-1|TRBJ2-7|TRBD1
ASSRLRDRGLEQY
>TRBV10-3|TRBJ2-7|TRBD1
AISSNPGQGAGEQY
>TRBV7-8|TRBJ2-7|TRBD2
ASSLITGGQY
>TRBV7-2|TRBJ2-5|.
ASSLGGTRDTQY
>TRBV11-2|TRBJ1-1|.
ASGYHTEAF
>TRBV4-1|TRBJ1-5|.
ASSQDRGGHYSNQPQH
>TRBV5-1|TRBJ2-7|.
ASRERGGSEQY
>TRBV29-1|TRBJ1-5|TRBD1
SAQTGASQPQH
>TRBV19|TRBJ1-5|TRBD1
ASSYGQGWNQPQH
>TRBV5-5|TRBJ1-2|.
ASSSDRPYGYT
>TRBV12-3/TRBV12-4|TRBJ1-1|.
TSSLRNTEAF
>TRBV7-2|TRBJ2-6|TRBD1
ASSWTGLSGANVLT
>TRBV5-1|TRBJ1-2|TRBD1
ASRDPTGGFGYT
>TRBV27|TRBJ2-7|TRBD1
ASSFDTGTGYEQY
>TRBV10-3|TRBJ2-2|TRBD2
AISEGTSGTGELF
>TRBV10-3|TRBJ1-2|TRBD1
AISEGTGLYYGYT
>TRBV5-1|TRBJ1-4|TRBD1
ASTDGQGAREKLF
>TRBV20-1|TRBJ2-7|TRBD1
SATSVGQVSYEQY
>TRBV5-5|TRBJ2-5|.
ASSLLGAVGGLQETQY
>TRBV2|TRBJ2-7|TRBD2
ASSDLAGKSSYEQY
>TRBV3-1|TRBJ1-1|.
ASSQGVGQGEAF
>TRBV25-1|TRBJ2-5|TRBD1
ASSAFTGGEETQY
>TRBV10-3|TRBJ1-1|TRBD1
AIRQGRTEAF
>TRBV5-1|TRBJ2-2|TRBD2
ASSPGLAEAANTGELF
>TRBV25-1|TRBJ1-2|.
ASSKGPPSMTYGYT
>TRBV24-1|TRBJ2-7|TRBD1
ATSVGTGDEQY
>TRBV29-1|TRBJ2-7|.
SVPWRGHEQY
>TRBV15|TRBJ2-7|.
ATSRGAGDLGQY